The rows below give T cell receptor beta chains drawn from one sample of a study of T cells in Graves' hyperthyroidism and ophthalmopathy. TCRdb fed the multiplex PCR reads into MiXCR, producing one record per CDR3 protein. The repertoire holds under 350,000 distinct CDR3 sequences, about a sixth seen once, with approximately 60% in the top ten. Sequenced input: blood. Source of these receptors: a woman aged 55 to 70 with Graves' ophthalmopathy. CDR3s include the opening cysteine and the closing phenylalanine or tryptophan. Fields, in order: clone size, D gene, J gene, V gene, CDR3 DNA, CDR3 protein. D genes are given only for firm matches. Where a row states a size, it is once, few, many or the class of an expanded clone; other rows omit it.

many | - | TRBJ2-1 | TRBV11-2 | TGTGCCAGCAGCTCAGCCAATGAGCAGTTCTTC | CASSSANEQFF
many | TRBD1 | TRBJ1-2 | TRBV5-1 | TGCGCCAGCAACAAAAGGGACAGGGTGGATGGCTACACCTTC | CASNKRDRVDGYTF
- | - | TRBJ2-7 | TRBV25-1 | TGTGCCAGCAGCAGGGCCGCGGGCGAGCAGTACTTC | CASSRAAGEQYF
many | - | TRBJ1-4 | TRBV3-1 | TGTGCCACCCGGGACACCCCCGGGGAAAAACTGTTTTTT | CATRDTPGEKLFF
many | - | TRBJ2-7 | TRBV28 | TGTGCCAGCAGCCCCTCCCGGGACTACGAGCAGTACTTC | CASSPSRDYEQYF
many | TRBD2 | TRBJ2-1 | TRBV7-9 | TGTGCCAGCAGCTCACCAAGGGAGGGGTGGGACAATGAGCAGTTCTTC | CASSSPREGWDNEQFF
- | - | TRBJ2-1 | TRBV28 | TGTGCCAGCCAAGACGTCCCCCCCGTCTACAATGAGCAGTTCTTC | CASQDVPPVYNEQFF
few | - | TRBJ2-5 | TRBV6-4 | TGTGCCAGCAGTGACTCAGACAGAGGGACCCAGTACTTC | CASSDSDRGTQYF
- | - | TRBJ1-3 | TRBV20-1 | TGCAGTGCTAGAGGCGTGTCGTGGACTGGAAACACCATATATTTT | CSARGVSWTGNTIYF
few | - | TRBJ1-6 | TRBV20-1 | TGCAGTGCTAGAGATAAGTCCCTGAACTATAATTCACCCCTCCACTTT | CSARDKSLNYNSPLHF
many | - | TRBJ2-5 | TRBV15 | TGTGCCACCAGCAGAGACACAGGGATCCCAGAGACCCAGTACTTC | CATSRDTGIPETQYF
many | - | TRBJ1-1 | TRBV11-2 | TGTGCCAGCAGCTTTCAGTTAGCCGCGGCGTTCCGAGGCACTGAAGCTTTCTTT | CASSFQLAAAFRGTEAFF
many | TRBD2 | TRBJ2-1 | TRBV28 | TGTGCCAGCAGACTGCAACTAGCGGGAGTGCGGTATGAGCAGTTCTTC | CASRLQLAGVRYEQFF
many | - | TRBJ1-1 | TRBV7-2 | TGTGCCAGCAGCCCCCCAGGAGGGGGGAACACTGAAGCTTTCTTT | CASSPPGGGNTEAFF
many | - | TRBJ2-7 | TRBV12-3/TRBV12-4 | TGTGCCAGCAGCTTAGGAGCCTACGAGCAGTACTTC | CASSLGAYEQYF
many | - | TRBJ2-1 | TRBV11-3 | TGTGCCAGCAGCCCTGGGCCCCTCAATGAGCAGTTCTTC | CASSPGPLNEQFF
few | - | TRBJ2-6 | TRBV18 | TGTGCCAGCTCCACCGGGACAAGGCGGGCCAACGTCCTGACTTTC | CASSTGTRRANVLTF
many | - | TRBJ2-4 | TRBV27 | TGTGCCAGCAGTTCCCACCAAGCCAAAAACATTCAGTACTTC | CASSSHQAKNIQYF
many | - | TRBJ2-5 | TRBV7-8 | TGTGCCACCAAACTTCAGATAGGGGGACAAGAGACCCAGTACTTC | CATKLQIGGQETQYF
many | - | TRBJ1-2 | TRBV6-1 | TGTGCCAGCAGGTTTAACTATGGCTACACCTTC | CASRFNYGYTF
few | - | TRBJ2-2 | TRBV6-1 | TGTGCCAGCAGTGAAACCTTAGCTTCGTACGGGGAGCTGTTTTTT | CASSETLASYGELFF
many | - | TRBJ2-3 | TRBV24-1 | TGTGCCACCAGTGACGCGCGAGCCTCACCTAGCACAGATACGCAGTATTTT | CATSDARASPSTDTQYF
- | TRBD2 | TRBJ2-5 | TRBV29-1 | TGCAGCGTCCGCGGGGGGCAGGAGACCCAGTACTTC | CSVRGGQETQYF
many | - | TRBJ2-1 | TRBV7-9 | TGTGCCAGCAGAGTAGCAGGAGAAGAAGACAATGAGCAGTTCTTC | CASRVAGEEDNEQFF
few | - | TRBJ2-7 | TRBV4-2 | TGTGCCAGCAGCCAAGGGACCGGACTGGCTAACTACGAGCAGTACTTC | CASSQGTGLANYEQYF
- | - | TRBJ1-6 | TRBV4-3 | TGCGCCAGCAGCCAAGATGAGGGGGTGGGTGCCCTCCACTTT | CASSQDEGVGALHF
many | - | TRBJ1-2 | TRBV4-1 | TGCGCCAGCAGCCAAGGCCTCAAACAGCCTTATGGCTACACCTTC | CASSQGLKQPYGYTF
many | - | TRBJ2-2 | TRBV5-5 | TGTGCCAGCAGCGTAGCTAGCGTCTTCGCGAACACCGGGGAGCTGTTTTTT | CASSVASVFANTGELFF
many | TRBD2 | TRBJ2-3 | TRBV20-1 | TGCAGTGCCCCCGGCTTCACTAGCGCTCCCCCAGATACGCAGTATTTT | CSAPGFTSAPPDTQYF
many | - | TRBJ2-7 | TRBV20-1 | TGCAGTGCTACCCTTCCGGCAGGGCCTACGCCCTCCTACGAGCAGTACTTC | CSATLPAGPTPSYEQYF
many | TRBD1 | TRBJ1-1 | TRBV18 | TGTGCCAGCTCACCGACAGGGGGCTCGGTCACTGAAGCTTTCTTT | CASSPTGGSVTEAFF
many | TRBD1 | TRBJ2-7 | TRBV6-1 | TGTGCCAGCAGCCCCGGGACAGGGGGCTTCGAGCAGTACTTC | CASSPGTGGFEQYF
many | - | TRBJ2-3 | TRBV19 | TGTGCCAGTAGTCCACGGACCGCGGGCACAGATACGCAGTATTTT | CASSPRTAGTDTQYF
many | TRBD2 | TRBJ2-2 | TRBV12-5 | TGTGCTAGTGGTCCAAGGAGCGGGGAAGGCACCGGGGAGCTGTTTTTT | CASGPRSGEGTGELFF
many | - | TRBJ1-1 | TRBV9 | TGTGCCAGCAGCGATCAGGGGCACACTGAAGCTTTCTTT | CASSDQGHTEAFF
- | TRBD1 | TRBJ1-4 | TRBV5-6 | TGTGCCAGCACCCTCGGGACAGGGGACGAAAAACTGTTTTTT | CASTLGTGDEKLFF
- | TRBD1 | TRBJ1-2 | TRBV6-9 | TGTGCCAGCAGTTCTCCCGGGACAGGGAACTATGGCTACACCTTC | CASSSPGTGNYGYTF
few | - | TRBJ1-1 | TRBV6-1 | TGTGCCAGCAGCACCAAAGGACGGAGGAACACTGAAGCTTTCTTT | CASSTKGRRNTEAFF
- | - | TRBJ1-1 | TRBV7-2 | TGTGCCAGCAGCTTAGAACCGAGGGGCACTGAAGCTTTCTTT | CASSLEPRGTEAFF
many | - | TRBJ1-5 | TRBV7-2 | TGTGCCAGCAGCTTATTTTTAACAGGGCAGCCCCAGCATTTT | CASSLFLTGQPQHF
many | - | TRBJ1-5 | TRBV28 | TGTGCCACTGACGCCGTTAATCAGCCCCAGCATTTT | CATDAVNQPQHF
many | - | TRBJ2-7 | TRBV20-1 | TGCAGTGCTAGACGTCCCCCAGCCGTCTACGAGCAGTACTTC | CSARRPPAVYEQYF
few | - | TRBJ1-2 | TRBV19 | TGTGCCAGTAGAACCCGGGACGCGGAGTATGGCTACACCTTC | CASRTRDAEYGYTF
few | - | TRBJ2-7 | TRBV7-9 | TGTGCCAGCAGCTCCTACAGGGTGGGGGGCAATGAGCAGTACTTC | CASSSYRVGGNEQYF
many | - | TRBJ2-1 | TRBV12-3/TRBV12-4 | TGTGCCAGCAGTTTATCCCCTCGACTTCCGTCCGGTGAGCAGTTCTTC | CASSLSPRLPSGEQFF
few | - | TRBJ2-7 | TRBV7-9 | TGTGCCAGCAGCTATACAACAGGCTACGAGCAGTACTTC | CASSYTTGYEQYF
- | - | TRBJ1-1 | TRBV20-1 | TGCAGTGCAACGAGGGGGGGAACTGAAGCTTTCTTT | CSATRGGTEAFF